Below, one TCR beta chain is given with its context. What it recognizes is unknown. The data derive from a study of blood T cells in healthy people across ages. Germline loops: CDR1 MNHEY, CDR2 SMNVEV (reference sequence). V was pared by 1 base and J by 3 bases, with 9 bases between. There are 15 residues in the CDR3. It was with a sample-barcoded 5' primer and a J-beta primer mix that a second PCR of about 6 to 11 cycles was run. TCRdb used MiXCR to reprocess the 5' RACE reads, holding one entry per CDR3 protein. The data contain 1.5 million to 2 million distinct CDR3 sequences, around 40% of them seen just once; the ten biggest clones take up roughly 23%. Findings and limits, study-wide: Both higher diversity and more naive CD4+ cells marked long-lived donors when set against aged donors.

The V call is TRBV27, the J call TRBJ1-4; D gene ambiguous. The TCR comes from a human donor in good health. The sample taken for sequencing was blood. This CDR3 reads CASSLWRGANEKLFF. The CDR3 coding sequence is TGTGCCAGCAGTTTATGGCGGGGAGCTAATGAAAAACTGTTTTTT.